This TCR beta chain stems from a study of PD-L1 blockade in urothelial cancer. Points from the study as a whole: Tumor-associated clones in blood expanded more at 3 weeks in durable-benefit patients.

Here immunoSEQ multiplex PCR was the method, and the copy in TCRdb shows in-frame clones only, minus some. The sample yields 54,000 or so clones, 84% seen once. Described time point: pretreatment peripheral blood. With respect to this clone: Its antigen remains unknown.

This TCR came from a man aged 50-59 years with urothelial cancer. The input for sequencing was PBMCs, taken around atezolizumab (anti-PD-L1) treatment.

The CDR3 loop is CASSLSQGGFSYEQYF. The CDR3 DNA reads as TGCGCCAGCAGCTTGAGCCAGGGGGGATTCTCCTACGAGCAGTACTTC. The V and J genes are TRBV5-1 and TRBJ2-7; a possible D gene is TRBD1 (7 bases). This CDR3 is built from 16 residues. CDR1 is SGHRS and CDR2 is YFSETQ in the germline V gene. The V gene lost 1 base and the J gene lost 0 bases, with 14 bases spanning the gap.